The clone carrying this T cell receptor beta chain was counted many times. Its antigen remains unknown. This sample stems from a study of T cells in Graves' hyperthyroidism and ophthalmopathy. Study-wide context: Upon initial diagnosis and before any treatment, peripheral blood was collected. Study observations and caveats: The majority of expanded thyroid clonotypes above 0.001 also appeared in blood.

Amplification targeted TCR beta CDR3 regions from RNA transcripts. An initial round of RT-PCR targeting the TCR CDR3 relied on the HTBI primer set. TCRdb reprocessed the multiplex PCR reads via MiXCR and lists one record per CDR3 protein. Of approximately 220,000 distinct CDR3 sequences listed, around 19% are singletons. Stable disease denoted Graves' hyperthyroidism without ophthalmopathy progression within 18 months. The germline CDR1 and CDR2 sequences are MNHNS and SASEGT. V shed 8 bases and J 0 bases; nucleotides not matched to a gene: 5. This CDR3 has 14 amino acids. This clonotype was sampled from a man in his forties with Graves' hyperthyroidism. Material for sequencing was blood. J is TRBJ2-7 and V is TRBV6-1, with 9 nucleotides matching TRBD1. The CDR3 protein is CASPRGQGSYEQYF. CDR3 in DNA: TGTGCCAGCCCCCGGGGACAGGGCTCCTACGAGCAGTACTTC.